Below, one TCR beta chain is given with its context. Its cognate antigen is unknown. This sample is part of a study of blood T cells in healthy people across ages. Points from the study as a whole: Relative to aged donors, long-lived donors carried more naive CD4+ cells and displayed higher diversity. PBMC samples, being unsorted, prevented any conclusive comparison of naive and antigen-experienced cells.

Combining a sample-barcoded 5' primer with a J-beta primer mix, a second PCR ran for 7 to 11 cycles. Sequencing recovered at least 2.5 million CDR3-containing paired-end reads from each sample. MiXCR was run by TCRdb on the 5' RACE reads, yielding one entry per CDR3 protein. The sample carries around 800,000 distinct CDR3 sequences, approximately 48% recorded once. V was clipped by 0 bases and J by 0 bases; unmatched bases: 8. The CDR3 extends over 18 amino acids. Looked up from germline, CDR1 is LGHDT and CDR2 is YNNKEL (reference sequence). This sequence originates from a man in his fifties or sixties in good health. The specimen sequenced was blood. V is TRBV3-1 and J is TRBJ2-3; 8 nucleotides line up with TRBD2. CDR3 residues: CASSQDRPSGPSTDTQYF. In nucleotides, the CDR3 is TGTGCCAGCAGCCAAGACCGTCCTAGCGGGCCGAGCACAGATACGCAGTATTTT.